The clone carrying this T cell receptor (beta chain) has more than one count but fewer than ten. Its antigen is unknown. cDNA reverse transcribed from extracted RNA served as the sequencing template. Libraries were prepared by immunoSEQ multiplex PCR; TCRdb keeps only in-frame clonotypes and omits some of them. The data hold around 270,000 clones, with over 45% observed a single time. The treatment: oral pan-JAK inhibitor, 5-10 mg twice daily. These data come from a study of CD8+ T cells in alopecia areata. Findings and limits, study-wide: Higher clonality and more expanded CD8+ clones appeared in lesional than normal scalp.

CDR1 is SGHRS and CDR2 is YFSETQ in the germline V gene. The length of the CDR3 is 13 residues. The V end was cut by 9 bases, the J end by 2 bases, with 15 bases between. The TCR was taken from a human donor with alopecia areata. This chain uses TRBV5-1 with TRBJ2-7, with D possibly TRBD1 on 5 matching bases. The sequences come from CD4+ T cells sorted from blood, collected at week 24, from a patient treated with tofacitinib. CDR3 sequence reads: CATAPRDPYEQYF. CDR3 nucleotides: TGCGCCACCGCACCCAGGGATCCCTACGAGCAGTACTTC.